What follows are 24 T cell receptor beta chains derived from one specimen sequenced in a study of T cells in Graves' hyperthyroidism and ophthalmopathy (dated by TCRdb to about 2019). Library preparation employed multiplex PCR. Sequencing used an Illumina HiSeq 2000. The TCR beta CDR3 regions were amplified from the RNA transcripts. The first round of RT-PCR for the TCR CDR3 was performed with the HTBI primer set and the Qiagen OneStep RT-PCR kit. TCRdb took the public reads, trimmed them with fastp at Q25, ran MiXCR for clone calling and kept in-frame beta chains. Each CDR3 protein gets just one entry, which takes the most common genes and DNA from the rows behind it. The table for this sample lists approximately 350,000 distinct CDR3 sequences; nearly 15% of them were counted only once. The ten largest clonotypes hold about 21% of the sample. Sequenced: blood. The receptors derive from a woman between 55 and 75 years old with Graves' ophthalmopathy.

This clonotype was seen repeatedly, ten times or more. The CDR3: CASSLDTGGLNEQFF. The CDR3 nucleotides read TGCGCCAGCAGCTTGGATACAGGGGGTCTGAATGAGCAGTTCTTC. The chain is built from TRBV5-1 and TRBJ2-1; 8 nucleotides line up with TRBD1. The length of the CDR3 is 15 residues. Trimming took 0 bases from V and 7 from J; bases not matched to a gene: 6. CDR1 and CDR2 from the germline V gene are SGHRS and YFSETQ.

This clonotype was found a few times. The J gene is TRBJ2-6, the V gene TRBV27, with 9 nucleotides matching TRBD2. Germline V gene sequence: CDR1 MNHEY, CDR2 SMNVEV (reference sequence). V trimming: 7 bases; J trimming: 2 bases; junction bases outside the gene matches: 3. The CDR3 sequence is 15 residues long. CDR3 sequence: CASKAGGAGANVLTF. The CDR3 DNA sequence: TGTGCCAGCAAGGCGGGAGGGGCTGGGGCCAACGTCCTGACTTTC.

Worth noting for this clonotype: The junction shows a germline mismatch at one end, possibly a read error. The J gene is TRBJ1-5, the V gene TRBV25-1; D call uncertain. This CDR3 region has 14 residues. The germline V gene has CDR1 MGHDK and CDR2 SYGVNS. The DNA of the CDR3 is TGTGCCAGCAGTGAGGGAGGGCTCAATAAGCCCCAGCATTTT. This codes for CASSEGGLNKPQHF.

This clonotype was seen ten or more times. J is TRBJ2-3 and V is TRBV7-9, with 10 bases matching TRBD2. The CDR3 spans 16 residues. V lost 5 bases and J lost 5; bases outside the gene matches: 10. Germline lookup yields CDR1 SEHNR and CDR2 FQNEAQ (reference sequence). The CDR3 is CASSTRAGGVGDTQYF. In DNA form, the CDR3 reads TGTGCCAGCAGCACGCGAGCGGGAGGGGTAGGAGATACGCAGTATTTT.

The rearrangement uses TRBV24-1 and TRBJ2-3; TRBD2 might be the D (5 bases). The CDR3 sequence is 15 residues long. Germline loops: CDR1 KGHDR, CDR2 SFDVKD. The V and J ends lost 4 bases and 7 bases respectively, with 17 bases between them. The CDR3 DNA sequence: TGTGCCACCAGTGACGACCGGGATCTCTCGAATACGCAGTATTTT. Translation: CATSDDRDLSNTQYF.

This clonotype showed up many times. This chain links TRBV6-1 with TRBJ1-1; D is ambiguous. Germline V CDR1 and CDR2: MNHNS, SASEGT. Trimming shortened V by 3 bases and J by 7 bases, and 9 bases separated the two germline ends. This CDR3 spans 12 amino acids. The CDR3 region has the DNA TGTGCCAGCAGTGAGAGTGGAATTGAAGCTTTCTTT. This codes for CASSESGIEAFF.

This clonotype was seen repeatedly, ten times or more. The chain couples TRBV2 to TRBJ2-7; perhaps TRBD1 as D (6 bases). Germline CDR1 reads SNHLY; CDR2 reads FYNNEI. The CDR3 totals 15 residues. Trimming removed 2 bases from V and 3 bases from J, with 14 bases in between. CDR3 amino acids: CASSENTGHHYEQYF. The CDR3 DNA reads TGTGCCAGCAGTGAAAATACGGGACACCACTACGAGCAGTACTTC.

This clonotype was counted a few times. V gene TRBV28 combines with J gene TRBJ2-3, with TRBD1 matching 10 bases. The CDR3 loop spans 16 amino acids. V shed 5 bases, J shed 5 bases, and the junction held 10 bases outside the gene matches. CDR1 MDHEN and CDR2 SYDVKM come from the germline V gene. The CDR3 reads CASSLVPGQGRDTQYF. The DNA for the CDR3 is TGTGCCAGCAGTCTAGTCCCGGGACAGGGGCGAGATACGCAGTATTTT.

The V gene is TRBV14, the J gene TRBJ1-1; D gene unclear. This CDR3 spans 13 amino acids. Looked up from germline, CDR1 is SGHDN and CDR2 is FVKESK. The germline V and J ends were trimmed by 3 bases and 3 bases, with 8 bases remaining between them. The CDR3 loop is CASSQRLYTEAFF. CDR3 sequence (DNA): TGTGCCAGCAGCCAGCGTCTGTACACTGAAGCTTTCTTT.

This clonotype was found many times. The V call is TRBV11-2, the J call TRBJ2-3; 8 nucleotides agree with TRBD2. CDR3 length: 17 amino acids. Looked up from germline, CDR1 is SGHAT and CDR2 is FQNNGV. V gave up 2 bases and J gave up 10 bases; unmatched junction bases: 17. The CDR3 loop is CASSLTSGGLGLVAQYF. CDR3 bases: TGTGCCAGCAGCTTAACGTCGGGGGGACTAGGGCTGGTAGCGCAGTATTTT.

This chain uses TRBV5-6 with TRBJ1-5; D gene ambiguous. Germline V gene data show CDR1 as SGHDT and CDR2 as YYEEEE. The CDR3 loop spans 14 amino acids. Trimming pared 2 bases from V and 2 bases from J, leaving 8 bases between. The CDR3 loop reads CASSLYGRNQPQHF. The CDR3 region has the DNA TGTGCCAGCAGCTTATATGGGCGCAATCAGCCCCAGCATTTT.

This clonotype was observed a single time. The CDR3 nucleotides are TGCAGCGTCGAACCGACTAGCGTTTACGATGAGCAGTTCTTC. It is translated as CSVEPTSVYDEQFF. V and J are TRBV29-1 and TRBJ2-1, with 8 bases aligning to TRBD2. Looked up from germline, CDR1 is SQVTM and CDR2 is ANQGSEA. V was clipped by 6 bases and J by 8 bases; unmatched bases: 12. This CDR3 is 14 amino acids long.

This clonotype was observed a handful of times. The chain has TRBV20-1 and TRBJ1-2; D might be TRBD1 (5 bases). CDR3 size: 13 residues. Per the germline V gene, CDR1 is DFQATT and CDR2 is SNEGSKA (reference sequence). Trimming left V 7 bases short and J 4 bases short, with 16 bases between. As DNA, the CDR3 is TGCAGTGTTGGGCTGGGGCTAGGCTATGGCTACACCTTC. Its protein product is CSVGLGLGYGYTF.

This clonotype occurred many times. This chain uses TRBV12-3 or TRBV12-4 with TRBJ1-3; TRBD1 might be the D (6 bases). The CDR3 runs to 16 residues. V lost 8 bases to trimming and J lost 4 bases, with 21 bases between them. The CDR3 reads CASGVGAPTGGNTIYF. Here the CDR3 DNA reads TGTGCCAGCGGGGTGGGGGCCCCGACGGGAGGAAACACCATATATTTT.

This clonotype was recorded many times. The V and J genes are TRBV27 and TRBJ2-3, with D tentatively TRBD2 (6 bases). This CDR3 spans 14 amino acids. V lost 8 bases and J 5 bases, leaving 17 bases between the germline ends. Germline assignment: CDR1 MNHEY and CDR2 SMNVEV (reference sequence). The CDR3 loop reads CASPRREPKDTQYF. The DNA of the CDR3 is TGTGCCAGCCCCCGCCGGGAGCCCAAAGATACGCAGTATTTT.

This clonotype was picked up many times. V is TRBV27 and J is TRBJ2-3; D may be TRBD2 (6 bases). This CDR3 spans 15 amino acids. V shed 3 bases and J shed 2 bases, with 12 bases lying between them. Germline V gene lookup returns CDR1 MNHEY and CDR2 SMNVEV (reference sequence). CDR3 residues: CASSFGGGPTDTQYF. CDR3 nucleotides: TGTGCCAGCAGTTTTGGGGGAGGCCCCACAGATACGCAGTATTTT.

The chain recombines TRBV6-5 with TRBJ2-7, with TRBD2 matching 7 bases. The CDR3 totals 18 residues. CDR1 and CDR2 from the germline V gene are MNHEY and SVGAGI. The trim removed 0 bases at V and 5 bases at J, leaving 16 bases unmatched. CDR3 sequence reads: CASSYSGRKGRVFNEQYF. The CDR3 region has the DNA TGTGCCAGCAGTTACTCCGGGAGGAAGGGTAGGGTTTTCAACGAGCAGTACTTC.

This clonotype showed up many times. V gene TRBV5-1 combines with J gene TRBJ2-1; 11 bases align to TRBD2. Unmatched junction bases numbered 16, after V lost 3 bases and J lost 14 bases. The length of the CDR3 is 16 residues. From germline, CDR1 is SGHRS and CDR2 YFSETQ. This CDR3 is CASSSSEPLLAGVEFF. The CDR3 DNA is TGCGCCAGCAGCTCATCAGAACCCTTACTAGCGGGAGTTGAGTTCTTC.

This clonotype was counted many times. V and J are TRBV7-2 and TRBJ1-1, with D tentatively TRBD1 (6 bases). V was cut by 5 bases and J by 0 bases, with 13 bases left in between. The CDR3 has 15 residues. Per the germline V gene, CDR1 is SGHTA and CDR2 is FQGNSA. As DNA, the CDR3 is TGTGCCAGCAGCACCCGGACAGCTTTGAACACTGAAGCTTTCTTT. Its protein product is CASSTRTALNTEAFF.

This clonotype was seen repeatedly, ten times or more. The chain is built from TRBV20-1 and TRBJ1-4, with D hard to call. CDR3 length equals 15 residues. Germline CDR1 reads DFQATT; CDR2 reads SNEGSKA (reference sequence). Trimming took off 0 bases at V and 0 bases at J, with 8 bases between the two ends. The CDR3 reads CSARDLAATNEKLFF. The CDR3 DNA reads TGCAGTGCTAGAGATCTGGCGGCAACTAATGAAAAACTGTTTTTT.

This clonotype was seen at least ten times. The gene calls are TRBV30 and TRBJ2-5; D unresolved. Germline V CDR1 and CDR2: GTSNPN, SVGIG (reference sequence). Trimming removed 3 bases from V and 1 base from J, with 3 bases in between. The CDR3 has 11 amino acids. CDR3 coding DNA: TGTGCCTGGAGCGCCCAAGAGACCCAGTACTTC. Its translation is CAWSAQETQYF.

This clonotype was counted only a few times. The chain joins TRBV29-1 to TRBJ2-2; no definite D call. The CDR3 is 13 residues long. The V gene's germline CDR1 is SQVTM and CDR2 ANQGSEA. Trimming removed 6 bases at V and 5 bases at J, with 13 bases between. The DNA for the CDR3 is TGCAGCGTGGTCCCATGGGGAACCGGGGAGCTGTTTTTT. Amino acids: CSVVPWGTGELFF.

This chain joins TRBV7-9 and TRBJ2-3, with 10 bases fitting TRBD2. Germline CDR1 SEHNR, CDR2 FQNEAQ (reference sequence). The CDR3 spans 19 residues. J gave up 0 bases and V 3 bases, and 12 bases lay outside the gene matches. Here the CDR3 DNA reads TGTGCCAGCAGCTTCCGCGGTAGCGGGAGGACCTCTAGCACAGATACGCAGTATTTT. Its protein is CASSFRGSGRTSSTDTQYF.

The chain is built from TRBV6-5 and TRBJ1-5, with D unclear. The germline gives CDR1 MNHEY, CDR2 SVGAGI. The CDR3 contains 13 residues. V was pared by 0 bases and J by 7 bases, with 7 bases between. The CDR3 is CASSYSKGQPQHF. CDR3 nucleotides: TGTGCCAGCAGTTACTCGAAGGGACAGCCCCAGCATTTT.